Listed below are T cell receptor beta chains from one sample, sequenced in a study of T cell responses to AZD1222 COVID-19 vaccine. The table came from immunoSEQ multiplex PCR; TCRdb's copy has only in-frame clones and leaves some out. The sample has about 110,000 clones; around 90% are singletons. The sample in question was peripheral blood, obtained on day 0 of AZD1222 vaccination. The origin of the receptors is an adult in good health. CDR3s include the opening cysteine and the closing phenylalanine or tryptophan. A D gene is named only where the DNA matches it firmly. Expanded clones are given a class, and other clones once, few, many or no size at all.

d_gene	v_gene	j_gene	abundance	CDR3aa	CDR3nt
.	TRBV18	TRBJ1-1	.	CASSPRQGPNTEAFF	TGTGCCAGCTCACCACGGCAGGGCCCGAACACTGAAGCTTTCTTT
TRBD1	TRBV11-2	TRBJ1-6	.	CASSPGTGGSPLHF	TGTGCCAGCAGCCCTGGGACAGGGGGCTCACCCCTCCACTTT
TRBD1	TRBV5-1	TRBJ1-2	.	CASRLTGVDGYTF	TGCGCCAGCAGGCTGACAGGGGTCGATGGCTACACCTTC
.	TRBV20-1	TRBJ1-2	.	CSAGGDGYTF	TGCAGTGCGGGGGGGGATGGCTACACCTTC
.	TRBV5-1	TRBJ1-2	.	CASSPRAGVLYGYTF	TGCGCCAGCAGCCCTAGGGCTGGGGTCCTCTATGGCTACACCTTC
TRBD1	TRBV12-3/TRBV12-4	TRBJ1-5	.	CASRGQGDQPQHF	TGTGCCAGCAGAGGACAGGGTGATCAGCCCCAGCATTTT
.	TRBV30	TRBJ1-2	few	CAWSRVRYGYTF	TGTGCCTGGAGTAGAGTTCGTTATGGCTACACCTTC
TRBD1	TRBV18	TRBJ1-2	.	CASSLDRGYGYTF	TGTGCCAGCTCACTGGACAGGGGATATGGCTACACCTTC
.	TRBV4-2	TRBJ1-1	.	CASSPKRANTEAFF	TGTGCCAGCAGCCCGAAGAGAGCCAACACTGAAGCTTTCTTT
TRBD1	TRBV6-5	TRBJ1-1	.	CATRQGEHTEAFF	TGTGCCACCCGACAGGGAGAGCACACTGAAGCTTTCTTT
.	TRBV6-5	TRBJ1-4	.	CASSYGGGGEKLFF	TGTGCCAGCAGTTACGGGGGGGGAGGTGAAAAACTGTTTTTT
.	TRBV4-1	TRBJ1-3	.	CASSHGAMRGSGNTIYF	TGCGCCAGCAGCCATGGGGCCATGAGGGGTTCTGGAAACACCATATATTTT
.	TRBV7-9	TRBJ2-5	.	CASSHGLSRETQYF	TGTGCCAGCAGCCACGGATTGAGCCGGGAGACCCAGTACTTC
.	TRBV19	TRBJ1-2	.	CASSIGGSRPLNYGYTF	TGTGCCAGTAGTATAGGTGGCAGCAGGCCTTTAAACTATGGCTACACCTTC
TRBD1	TRBV2	TRBJ2-2	.	CASTPQGVHTGELFF	TGTGCCAGCACGCCACAGGGGGTTCATACCGGGGAGCTGTTTTTT
.	TRBV19	TRBJ1-1	.	CASSTFNTEAFF	TGTGCCAGTAGTACTTTTAACACTGAAGCTTTCTTT
TRBD2	TRBV5-4	TRBJ2-5	.	CASSRSSGGAGETQYF	TGTGCCAGCAGCCGTTCTAGCGGGGGGGCCGGGGAGACCCAGTACTTC
.	TRBV5-6	TRBJ1-2	.	CASSLRGGYGYTF	TGTGCCAGCAGCTTAAGGGGAGGCTATGGCTACACCTTC
.	TRBV19	TRBJ1-5	.	CASIRTGSWNQPQHF	TGTGCCAGTATCCGAACAGGTAGCTGGAATCAGCCCCAGCATTTT
.	TRBV21-1	TRBJ1-2	.	CASTPETGQGYGYTF	TGTGCCAGCACCCCGGAGACCGGGCAGGGATACGGCTACACCTTC
TRBD1	TRBV6-5	TRBJ2-1	once	CASSSRTGLRNEQFF	TGTGCCAGCAGCTCCCGGACAGGGTTGAGAAATGAGCAGTTCTTC
.	TRBV14	TRBJ1-3	.	CASSLEGPSSGNTIYF	TGTGCCAGCAGCCTGGAGGGGCCTAGCTCTGGAAACACCATATATTTT
.	TRBV6-5	TRBJ1-2	.	CASSYSAGMVYGYTF	TGTGCCAGCAGTTACTCGGCGGGGATGGTGTATGGCTACACCTTC
.	TRBV27	TRBJ2-3	.	CAGGRDSSDTQYF	TGTGCCGGCGGCCGGGACTCCTCAGATACGCAGTATTTT
.	TRBV29-1	TRBJ2-7	.	CSVVEGFDEQYF	TGCAGCGTTGTTGAGGGTTTTGACGAGCAGTACTTC
TRBD2	TRBV6-1	TRBJ2-1	.	CASSEEGSGGYEQFF	TGTGCCAGCAGTGAAGAGGGTAGCGGGGGGTATGAGCAGTTCTTC
TRBD1	TRBV19	TRBJ1-2	few	CASSITGDGYTF	TGTGCCAGTAGTATTACAGGGGATGGCTACACCTTC
.	TRBV21-1	TRBJ1-5	.	CASRLTQGAPSAEPQHF	TGTGCCAGCAGACTCACACAGGGGGCCCCCTCGGCGGAGCCCCAGCATTTT
TRBD2	TRBV5-6	TRBJ2-3	.	CASTLAGGTDTQYF	TGTGCAAGCACCCTAGCGGGGGGCACAGATACGCAGTATTTT
.	TRBV7-2	TRBJ1-2	.	CASSLEVGSYTF	TGTGCCAGCAGCTTGGAGGTCGGGAGCTACACCTTC
.	TRBV6-1	TRBJ1-6	.	CASSDSPSALHF	TGTGCCAGCAGTGATTCACCCTCGGCCCTCCACTTT
.	TRBV4-1	TRBJ1-2	.	CASSPPGSEANYGYTF	TGCGCCAGCAGCCCGCCTGGGAGTGAAGCTAACTATGGCTACACCTTC
.	TRBV4-3	TRBJ1-1	.	CASSQDWNTEAFF	TGCGCCAGCAGCCAAGATTGGAACACTGAAGCTTTCTTT
.	TRBV6-1	TRBJ2-3	few	CASSELVDSPDTQYF	TGTGCCAGCAGTGAATTGGTAGACAGCCCCGATACGCAGTATTTT
.	TRBV7-2	TRBJ1-1	.	CASSFVGNTEAFF	TGTGCCAGCAGCTTTGTTGGGAACACTGAAGCTTTCTTT
.	TRBV21-1	TRBJ1-5	once	CASSPLPENQPQHF	TGTGCCAGCAGCCCCCTGCCAGAAAATCAGCCCCAGCATTTT
.	TRBV7-2	TRBJ1-3	.	CASRVGSGNTIYF	TGTGCCAGCAGGGTAGGCTCTGGAAACACCATATATTTT
TRBD1	TRBV19	TRBJ1-2	once	CASSRTGQGVDGYTF	TGTGCCAGTAGTAGGACCGGACAGGGGGTCGATGGCTACACCTTC
.	TRBV3-1/TRBV3-2	TRBJ1-2	.	CASSQWGNGYTF	TGTGCCAGCAGCCAATGGGGGAATGGCTACACCTTC
TRBD1	TRBV5-1	TRBJ2-7	.	CASRPTGGLHEQYF	TGCGCCAGCCGACCGACAGGGGGCCTCCACGAGCAGTACTTC
.	TRBV4-1	TRBJ2-5	.	CASSEAPPGGFQETQYF	TGCGCCAGCAGTGAGGCCCCGCCTGGGGGGTTCCAAGAGACCCAGTACTTC
.	TRBV19	TRBJ1-5	.	CASSMTVNSNQPQHF	TGTGCCAGTAGTATGACCGTTAATAGCAATCAGCCCCAGCATTTT
.	TRBV15	TRBJ1-4	once	CATKARTAPNEKLFF	TGTGCCACGAAAGCTAGGACAGCTCCAAATGAAAAACTGTTTTTT
.	TRBV5-8	TRBJ1-6	.	CASSWGWGRQGSYNSPLHF	TGTGCCAGCAGCTGGGGATGGGGGCGCCAGGGCTCCTATAATTCACCCCTCCACTTT
.	TRBV6-5	TRBJ2-7	.	CASSYGLKRSSYEQYF	TGTGCCAGCAGTTACGGATTGAAAAGGAGCTCCTACGAGCAGTACTTC
.	TRBV9	TRBJ2-3	.	CASSVEGGGATDTQYF	TGTGCCAGCAGCGTAGAGGGTGGGGGGGCGACAGATACGCAGTATTTT